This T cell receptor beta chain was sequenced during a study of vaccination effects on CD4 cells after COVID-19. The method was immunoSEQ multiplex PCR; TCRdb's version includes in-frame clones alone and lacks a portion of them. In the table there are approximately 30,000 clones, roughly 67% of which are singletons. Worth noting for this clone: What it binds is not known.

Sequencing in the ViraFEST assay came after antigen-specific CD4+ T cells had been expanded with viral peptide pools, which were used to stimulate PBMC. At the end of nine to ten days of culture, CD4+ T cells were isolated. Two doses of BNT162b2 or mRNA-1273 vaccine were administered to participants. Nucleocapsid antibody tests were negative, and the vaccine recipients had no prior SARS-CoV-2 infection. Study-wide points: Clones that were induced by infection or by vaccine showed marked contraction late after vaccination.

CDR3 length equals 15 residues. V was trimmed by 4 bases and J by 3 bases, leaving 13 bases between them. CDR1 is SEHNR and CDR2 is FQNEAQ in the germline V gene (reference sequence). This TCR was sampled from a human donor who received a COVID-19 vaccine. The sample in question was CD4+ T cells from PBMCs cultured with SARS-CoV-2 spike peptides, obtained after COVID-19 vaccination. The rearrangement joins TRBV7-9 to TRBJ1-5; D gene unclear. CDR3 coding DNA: TGTGCCAGCAGCTCCCTTAATCAGCCCAATCAGCCCCAGCATTTT. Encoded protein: CASSSLNQPNQPQHF.